The clone carrying this T cell receptor (beta chain) was picked up a small number of times. This CDR3 has 15 residues. The germline V and J ends were trimmed by 2 bases and 4 bases, with 13 bases remaining between them. Germline V gene lookup returns CDR1 KGHSH and CDR2 LQKENI. The data belong to a study of T-cell reconstitution after alpha-beta-depleted transplantation in children. Unique molecular identifiers were built into the TCRbeta library. TCRdb redid the calling of the PCR reads with MiXCR, one entry per CDR3 protein. The sample lists about 340,000 distinct CDR3 sequences, approximately 10% occurring once.

V and J are TRBV18 and TRBJ2-3; D is unclear. This TCR was sampled from a human donor who donated a stem cell graft to a child with acute lymphoblastic leukemia. The starting material was PBMCs from the stem cell graft donor, obtained from the stem cell graft. As DNA, the CDR3 is TGTGCCAGCTCACCAGTAAGGGTCTTGCCAGATACGCAGTATTTT. Translating it yields CASSPVRVLPDTQYF.